This passage covers 16 T cell receptor beta chains from one sample sequenced in a study of T-cell reconstitution after alpha-beta-depleted transplantation in children. It was with unique molecular identifiers that the TCRbeta library was prepared. Each CDR3 protein is one row after TCRdb ran MiXCR on the PCR reads. The table records a few hundred thousand distinct CDR3 sequences, roughly a quarter of them present only once. This sample comprised PBMCs, mostly from graft donor cells, obtained 360 days after TCRalphabeta/CD19-depleted stem cell transplant. The receptors stem from a female patient aged 2-9 years who had a stem cell transplant for congenital amegakaryocytic thrombocytopenia, so the T cells may come from the graft donor.

This clonotype occurred a few times. The chain recombines TRBV28 with TRBJ1-1, with D unclear. Germline V CDR1 and CDR2: MDHEN, SYDVKM. This CDR3 has 13 amino acids. Between the trimmed V and J ends, which lost 3 bases and 0 bases, there was a span of 5 bases. In DNA, the CDR3 is TGTGCCAGCAGTTTGGACTTGAACACTGAAGCTTTCTTT. It is translated as CASSLDLNTEAFF.

This clonotype was counted a few times. The V call is TRBV5-1, the J call TRBJ1-2; D call uncertain. V dropped 4 bases and J dropped 1 base, with 5 bases sitting between them. CDR1 SGHRS and CDR2 YFSETQ come from the germline V gene. The CDR3 runs 12 residues. The CDR3 DNA reads as TGCGCCAGCAGCGATCATAACTATGGCTACACCTTC. Translating it yields CASSDHNYGYTF.

This clonotype has a count of ten or more. The chain recombines TRBV4-2 with TRBJ1-6, with D possibly being TRBD1 (5 bases). Per germline, CDR1 LGHNA and CDR2 YNFKEQ. CDR3 length equals 16 residues. Trimming removed 1 base at V and 8 bases at J, with 15 bases between. The CDR3 sequence: CASSQGFRGTDSPLHF. The CDR3 nucleotides are TGTGCCAGCAGCCAAGGGTTCCGGGGCACCGATTCACCCCTCCACTTT.

This clonotype was recorded a few times. This chain links TRBV15 with TRBJ1-1, with a weak D call TRBD1 (6 bases). V lost 7 bases and J 1 base, leaving 10 bases between the germline ends. CDR3 length equals 13 residues. Germline values: CDR1 LNHNV, CDR2 YYDKDF (reference sequence). The CDR3 sequence is CATTRGANTEAFF. CDR3 coding DNA: TGTGCCACCACGCGGGGGGCGAACACTGAAGCTTTCTTT.

This clonotype showed up just a few times. This chain joins TRBV12-3 or TRBV12-4 and TRBJ2-3; 10 bases fit TRBD1. The J segment lost 3 bases and the V segment lost 8 bases, leaving 11 bases of the junction unmatched. The CDR3 length is 16 residues. This chain's CDR3 is CASRVARDRGTDTQYF. The CDR3 DNA reads as TGTGCCAGCCGGGTTGCCCGGGACAGGGGTACAGATACGCAGTATTTT.

There are a few counts of this clonotype. The V call is TRBV5-1, the J call TRBJ2-2; D gene uncertain. Germline loops: CDR1 SGHRS, CDR2 YFSETQ. The CDR3 extends over 15 amino acids. Trimming left V 0 bases short and J 1 base short, with 7 bases between. The CDR3 spells CASSLGRLNTGELFF. The CDR3 DNA sequence: TGCGCCAGCAGCTTGGGGCGGCTGAACACCGGGGAGCTGTTTTTT.

The chain employs TRBV7-2 and TRBJ1-4; TRBD1 aligns across 7 bases. CDR1 SGHTA and CDR2 FQGNSA come from the germline V gene. J gave up 7 bases and V 6 bases, and 5 bases lay outside the gene matches. The CDR3 spans 13 residues. CDR3 nucleotides: TGTGCCAGCAGAAACGCAGGGGGTGAAAAACTGTTTTTT. As protein: CASRNAGGEKLFF.

This clonotype has a handful of counts. The genes are TRBV6-1 and TRBJ2-1; 9 bases are shared with TRBD1. The CDR3 is made up of 16 amino acids. Germline lookup yields CDR1 MNHNS and CDR2 SASEGT. Germline trimming cut 10 bases from V and 4 bases from J; bases unmatched to any gene: 14. The CDR3 here is CATHPAGDRVYNEQFF. CDR3 nucleotides: TGTGCCACTCACCCGGCTGGGGACAGGGTATACAATGAGCAGTTCTTC.

V and J are TRBV24-1 and TRBJ2-6; 9 nucleotides line up with TRBD1. After removal of 5 bases from V and 0 bases from J, the junction contained 7 bases not matched to a gene. The germline V gene encodes CDR1 KGHDR and CDR2 SFDVKD. This CDR3 region has 18 residues. The CDR3 sequence is CATSGKGQGFSGANVLTF. The CDR3 DNA follows: TGTGCCACCAGTGGAAAGGGACAGGGCTTCTCTGGGGCCAACGTCCTGACTTTC.

CDR3 in amino acids: CAFSLSDGYEQYF. The CDR3 nucleotides are TGTGCCTTCAGTTTAAGTGACGGTTATGAGCAGTACTTC. This chain connects TRBV12-3 or TRBV12-4 to TRBJ2-7; D is unresolved. This CDR3 is 13 amino acids long. The germline V and J ends were trimmed by 11 bases and 7 bases, with 21 bases remaining between them.

The V call is TRBV12-3 or TRBV12-4, the J call TRBJ1-1; maybe TRBD1 (6 bases). The V end lost 8 bases, the J end lost 4 bases, and 17 bases lay between the germline ends. The CDR3 consists of 14 residues. The CDR3 reads CASGKTQGGTEAFF. The CDR3 region has the DNA TGTGCCAGCGGCAAGACACAGGGTGGCACTGAAGCTTTCTTT.

The rearrangement uses TRBV2 and TRBJ2-5, with unresolved D. The CDR3 extends over 13 amino acids. The germline CDR1 and CDR2 sequences are SNHLY and FYNNEI. V shed 3 bases and J shed 5 bases, with 10 bases lying between them. The CDR3 region is CASSDMVGETQYF. For the CDR3, the DNA is TGTGCCAGCAGTGATATGGTCGGGGAGACCCAGTACTTC.

This clonotype showed up just a few times. This chain connects TRBV10-3 to TRBJ1-1; D is ambiguous. Per germline, CDR1 ENHRY and CDR2 SYGVKD. The CDR3 loop spans 14 amino acids. Deletions cut 0 bases from V and 5 bases from J, with 10 bases between. CDR3 amino acids: CAISESGRETEAFF. CDR3 DNA: TGTGCCATCAGTGAGTCTGGGAGGGAAACTGAAGCTTTCTTT.

In this sample, this clonotype turned up a few times. The V and J genes are TRBV9 and TRBJ1-2; D is uncertain. V was shortened by 3 bases and J by 0 bases, with 12 bases between the two germline ends. Germline CDR1 reads SGDLS; CDR2 reads YYNGEE. CDR3 length equals 15 residues. In DNA, the CDR3 is TGTGCCAGCAGCGACAGACGGAATTCTAACTATGGCTACACCTTC. Translation: CASSDRRNSNYGYTF.

J is TRBJ2-2 and V is TRBV4-2, with a weak D call TRBD1 (6 bases). The CDR3 consists of 15 residues. CDR1 is LGHNA, CDR2 YNFKEQ, per germline. Trimming stripped 5 bases from V and 1 base from J, with 11 bases between. The CDR3 DNA reads TGTGCCAGCAGCACTTCGGACAGGAACACCGGGGAGCTGTTTTTT. This translates into CASSTSDRNTGELFF.

This clonotype was recorded a few times. The CDR3 reads CASRQGISSGTEAFF. The CDR3 DNA reads TGTGCCAGCAGGCAGGGGATTAGTTCGGGCACTGAAGCTTTCTTT. V is TRBV7-9 and J is TRBJ1-1, with D tentatively TRBD1 (6 bases). Germline CDR1 SEHNR, CDR2 FQNEAQ (reference sequence). The ends were cut back, 6 bases at V and 4 bases at J, with 18 bases in the middle. This CDR3 has 15 amino acids. Combining the CDR3 with reference TRBV7-9 and TRBJ1-1 gives the whole variable domain DTGVSQNPRHKITKRGQNVTFRCDPISEHNRLYWYRQTLGQGPEFLTYFQNEAQLEKSRLLSDRFSAERPKGSFSTLEIQRTEQGDSAMYLCASRQGISSGTEAFFGQGTRLTVV.